The source of this T cell receptor (beta chain) is a study of blood T cell repertoires in COVID-19. Study at large: The United States, Italy and Spain supplied acute and convalescent COVID-19 samples. PBMCs, B-cell-depleted T cells, or T cells were the source of the cDNA or gDNA that made up the material.

Germline CDR1 is GTSNPN and CDR2 is SVGIG (reference sequence). This CDR3 comprises 14 residues. Trimming cost V 8 bases and J 0 bases; bases outside gene matches: 7. In the original processing: By means of reference gene primer amplification, nucleated cell counts were estimated. TCRdb keeps only in-frame clones here, not all; method: immunoSEQ multiplex PCR. The V and J calls and clone size come from that table; D and trimming were worked out from the DNA. The data show roughly 240,000 clones, roughly four fifths seen once. This sequence originates from a woman in her seventies with acute or convalescent COVID-19. Sequencing was done on a sample of peripheral blood. This chain joins TRBV30 and TRBJ1-1, with 9 bases aligning to TRBD1. The CDR3 DNA reads as TGTGCCCAGACGAGGGACAGGGTGAACACTGAAGCTTTCTTT. It translates to CAQTRDRVNTEAFF.